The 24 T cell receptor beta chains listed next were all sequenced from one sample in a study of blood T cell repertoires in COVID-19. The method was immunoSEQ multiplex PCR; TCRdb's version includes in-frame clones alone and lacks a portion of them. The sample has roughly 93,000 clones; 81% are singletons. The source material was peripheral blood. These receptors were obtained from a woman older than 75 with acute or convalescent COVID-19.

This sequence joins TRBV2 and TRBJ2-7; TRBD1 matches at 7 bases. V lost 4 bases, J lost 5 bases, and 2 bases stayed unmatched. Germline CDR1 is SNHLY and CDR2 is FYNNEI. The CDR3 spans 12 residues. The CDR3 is CASSGTGNEQYF. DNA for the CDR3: TGTGCCAGCAGTGGGACAGGCAACGAGCAGTACTTC.

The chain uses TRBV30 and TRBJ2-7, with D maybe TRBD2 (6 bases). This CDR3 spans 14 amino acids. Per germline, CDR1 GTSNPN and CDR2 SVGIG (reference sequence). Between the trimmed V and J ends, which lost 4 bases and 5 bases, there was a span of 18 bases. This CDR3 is CAWTILRGRNEQYF. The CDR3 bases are TGTGCCTGGACGATACTACGGGGGAGGAACGAGCAGTACTTC.

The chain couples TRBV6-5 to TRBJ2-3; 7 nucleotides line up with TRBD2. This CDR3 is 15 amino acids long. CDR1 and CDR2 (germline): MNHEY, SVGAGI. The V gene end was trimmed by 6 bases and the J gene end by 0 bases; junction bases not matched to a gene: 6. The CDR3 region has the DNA TGTGCCAGCAGCGGGGGGTCCACTAGCACAGATACGCAGTATTTT. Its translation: CASSGGSTSTDTQYF.

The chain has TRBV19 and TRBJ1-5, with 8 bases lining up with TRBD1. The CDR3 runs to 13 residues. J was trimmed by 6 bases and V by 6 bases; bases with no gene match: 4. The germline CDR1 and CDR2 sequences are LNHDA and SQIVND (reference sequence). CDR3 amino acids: CASSEQGGQPQHF. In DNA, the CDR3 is TGTGCCAGTAGCGAACAGGGGGGTCAGCCCCAGCATTTT.

CDR3 in DNA: TGCGCCAGCAGCTTGTTGGCAGGACAGGGCGCCGGGGAGCTGTTTTTT. It translates to CASSLLAGQGAGELFF. The chain recombines TRBV5-1 with TRBJ2-2; 8 bases are a match to TRBD1. V shed 1 base and J 6 bases; nucleotides not matched to a gene: 8. Germline V gene sequence: CDR1 SGHRS, CDR2 YFSETQ. The CDR3 has 16 amino acids.

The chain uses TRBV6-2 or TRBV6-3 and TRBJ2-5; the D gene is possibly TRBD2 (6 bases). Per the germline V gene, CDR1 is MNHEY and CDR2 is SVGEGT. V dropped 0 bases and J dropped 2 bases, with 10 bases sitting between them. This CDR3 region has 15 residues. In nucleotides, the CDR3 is TGTGCCAGCAGTTACTCCAACCGGGGGCAAGAGACCCAGTACTTC. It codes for CASSYSNRGQETQYF.

CDR3 nucleotides: TGTGCCAGCAGCCCACTCGACGGGAGCTCCTACGAGCAGTACGTC. Translation: CASSPLDGSSYEQYV. V gene TRBV6-5 combines with J gene TRBJ2-7, with D possibly being TRBD2 (6 bases). From germline, CDR1 is MNHEY and CDR2 SVGAGI. This CDR3 is 15 amino acids long. The V gene lost 6 bases and the J gene lost 0 bases, with 15 bases spanning the gap.

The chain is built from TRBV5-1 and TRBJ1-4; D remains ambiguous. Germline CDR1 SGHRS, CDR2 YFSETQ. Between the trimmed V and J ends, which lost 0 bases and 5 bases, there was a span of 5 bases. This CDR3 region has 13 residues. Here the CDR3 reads CASSLDRNEKLFF. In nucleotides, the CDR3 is TGCGCCAGCAGCTTGGACCGGAATGAAAAACTGTTTTTT.

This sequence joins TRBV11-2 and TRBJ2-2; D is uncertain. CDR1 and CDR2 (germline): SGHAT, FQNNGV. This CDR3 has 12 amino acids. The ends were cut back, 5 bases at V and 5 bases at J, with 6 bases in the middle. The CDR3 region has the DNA TGTGCCAGCAGCCGTCTTACCGGGGAGCTGTTTTTT. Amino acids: CASSRLTGELFF.

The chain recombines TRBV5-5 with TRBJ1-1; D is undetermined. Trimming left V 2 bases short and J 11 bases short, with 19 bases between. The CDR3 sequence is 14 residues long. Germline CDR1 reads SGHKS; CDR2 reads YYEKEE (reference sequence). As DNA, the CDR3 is TGTGCCAGCAGCTTCTCAGGACCCCCGGAGCGGGCTTTCTTT. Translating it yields CASSFSGPPERAFF.

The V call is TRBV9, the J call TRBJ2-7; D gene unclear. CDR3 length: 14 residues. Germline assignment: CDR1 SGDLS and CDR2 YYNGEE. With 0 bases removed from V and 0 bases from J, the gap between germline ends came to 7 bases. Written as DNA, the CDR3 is TGTGCCAGCAGCGTAGGTGGCCGCTCCTACGAGCAGTACTTC. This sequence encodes CASSVGGRSYEQYF.

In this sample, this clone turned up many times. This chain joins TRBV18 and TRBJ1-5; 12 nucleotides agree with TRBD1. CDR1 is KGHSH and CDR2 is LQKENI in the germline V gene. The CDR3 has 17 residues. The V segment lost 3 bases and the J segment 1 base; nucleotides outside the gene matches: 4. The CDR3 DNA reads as TGTGCCAGCTCACCTGGGGACAGGGGGCCGAGCAATCAGCCCCAGCATTTT. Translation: CASSPGDRGPSNQPQHF.

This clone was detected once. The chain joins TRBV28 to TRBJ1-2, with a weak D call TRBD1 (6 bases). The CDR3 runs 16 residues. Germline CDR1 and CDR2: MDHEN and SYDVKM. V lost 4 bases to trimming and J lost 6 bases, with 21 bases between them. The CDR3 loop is CASSWAGAGPLDGYTF. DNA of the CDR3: TGTGCCAGCAGTTGGGCGGGGGCAGGGCCCCTAGATGGCTACACCTTC.

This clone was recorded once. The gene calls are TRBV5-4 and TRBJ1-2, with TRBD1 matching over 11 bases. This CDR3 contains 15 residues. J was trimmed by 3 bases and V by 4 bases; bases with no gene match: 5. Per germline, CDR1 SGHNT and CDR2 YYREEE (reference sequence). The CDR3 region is CASSPGQGADYGYTF. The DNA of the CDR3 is TGTGCCAGCAGCCCCGGACAGGGGGCGGACTATGGCTACACCTTC.

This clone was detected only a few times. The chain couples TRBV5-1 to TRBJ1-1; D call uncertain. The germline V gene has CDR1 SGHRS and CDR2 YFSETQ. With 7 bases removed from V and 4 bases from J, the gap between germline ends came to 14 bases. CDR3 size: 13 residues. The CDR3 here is CASSPRDGTEAFF. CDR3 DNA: TGCGCCAGCTCCCCACGAGATGGCACTGAAGCTTTCTTT.

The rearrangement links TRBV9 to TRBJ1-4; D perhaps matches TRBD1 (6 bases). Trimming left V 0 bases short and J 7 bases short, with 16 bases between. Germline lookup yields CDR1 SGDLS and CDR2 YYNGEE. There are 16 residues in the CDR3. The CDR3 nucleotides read TGTGCCAGCAGCGTAGCGTCGGGGGGCACGGGTGAAAAACTGTTTTTT. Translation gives CASSVASGGTGEKLFF.

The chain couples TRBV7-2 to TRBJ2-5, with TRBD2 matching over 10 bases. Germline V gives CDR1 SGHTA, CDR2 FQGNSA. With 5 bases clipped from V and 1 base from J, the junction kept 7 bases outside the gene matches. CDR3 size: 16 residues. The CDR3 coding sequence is TGTGCCAGCAGCGCCACCCTAGCGGGGGCCCAAGAGACCCAGTACTTC. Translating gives CASSATLAGAQETQYF.

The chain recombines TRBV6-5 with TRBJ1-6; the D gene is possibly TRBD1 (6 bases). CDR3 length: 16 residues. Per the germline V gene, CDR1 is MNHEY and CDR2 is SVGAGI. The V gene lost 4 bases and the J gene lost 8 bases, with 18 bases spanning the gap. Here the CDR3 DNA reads TGTGCCAGCAGTTCACAAGGCGACAGGATGGATTCACCCCTCCACTTT. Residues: CASSSQGDRMDSPLHF.

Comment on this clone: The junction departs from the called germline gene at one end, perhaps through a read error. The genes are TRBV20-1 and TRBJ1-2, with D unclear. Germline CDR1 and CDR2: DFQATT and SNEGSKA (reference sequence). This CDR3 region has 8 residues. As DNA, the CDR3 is TGCAGTGCTAGAGCTCCTTACTTC. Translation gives CSARAPYF.

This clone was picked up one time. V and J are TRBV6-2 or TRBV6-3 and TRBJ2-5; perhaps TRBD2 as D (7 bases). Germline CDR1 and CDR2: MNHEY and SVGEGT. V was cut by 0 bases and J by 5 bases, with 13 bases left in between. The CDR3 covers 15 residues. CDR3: CASSYSGGAWETQYF. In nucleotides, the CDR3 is TGTGCCAGCAGTTACTCTGGGGGGGCTTGGGAGACCCAGTACTTC.

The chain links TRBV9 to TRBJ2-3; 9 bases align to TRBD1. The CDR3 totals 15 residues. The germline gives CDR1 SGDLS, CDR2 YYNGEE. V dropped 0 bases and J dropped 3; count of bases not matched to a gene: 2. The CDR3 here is CASSVVGQGTDTQYF. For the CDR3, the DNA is TGTGCCAGCAGCGTAGTAGGACAGGGGACAGATACGCAGTATTTT.

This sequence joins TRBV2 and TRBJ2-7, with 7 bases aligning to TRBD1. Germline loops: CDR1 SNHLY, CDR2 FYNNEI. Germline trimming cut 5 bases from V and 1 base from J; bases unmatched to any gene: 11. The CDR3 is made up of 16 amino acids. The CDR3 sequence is CASSSKTGMPSYEQYV. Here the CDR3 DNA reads TGTGCCAGCAGTTCGAAGACAGGGATGCCTTCCTACGAGCAGTACGTC.

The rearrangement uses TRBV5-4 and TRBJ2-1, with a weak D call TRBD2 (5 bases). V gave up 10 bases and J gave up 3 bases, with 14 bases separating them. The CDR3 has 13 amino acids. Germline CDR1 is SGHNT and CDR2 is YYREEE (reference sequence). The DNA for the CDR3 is TGTGCCTCCATTGGGGAGAGCTACAATGAGCAGTTCTTC. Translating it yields CASIGESYNEQFF.

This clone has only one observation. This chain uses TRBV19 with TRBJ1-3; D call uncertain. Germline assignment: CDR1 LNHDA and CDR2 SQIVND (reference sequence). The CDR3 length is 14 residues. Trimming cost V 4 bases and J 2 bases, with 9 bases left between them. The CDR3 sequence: CASSTLPPGNTIYF. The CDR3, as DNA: TGTGCCAGTAGTACCCTCCCCCCTGGAAACACCATATATTTT.